The 4 T cell receptor beta chains in this list originate from one sample, sequenced in a study of blood T cell repertoires in COVID-19 (dated by TCRdb to the early 2020s). Library construction relied on the immunoSEQ multiplex PCR assay. The clones in this table, taken by TCRdb from immuneACCESS, are in-frame only. Not every clone is retained; where verified, under half of the shortfall comes from an unresolved V gene, and the cause of the rest is unknown. This sample is represented by hundreds of thousands of clones; around nine tenths of them were singletons. The biggest ten clones account for about 1.5% of the sample. The material sequenced was PBMCs or T cells enriched from blood (not recorded which). The receptor source for this set is a woman younger than 30 who had been exposed to COVID-19.

In this sample, this clone turned up a few times. The J gene is TRBJ1-1, the V gene TRBV7-8; 7 nucleotides agree with TRBD1. The CDR3 is made up of 14 amino acids. CDR1 SGHVS and CDR2 FQNEAQ come from the germline V gene. V was pared by 2 bases and J by 1 base, with 1 base of the junction left unmatched. DNA for the CDR3: TGTGCCAGCAGCTTAACAGGGGCGAACACTGAAGCTTTCTTT. It is translated as CASSLTGANTEAFF.

This chain joins TRBV12-2 and TRBJ1-5. TRBV12-2 is flagged as a pseudogene. This CDR3 is 15 amino acids long. CDR3 region: CASRLAKEGRQPQHF. The CDR3 region has the DNA TGTGCAAGTCGCTTAGCTAAGGAGGGACGGCAGCCCCAGCATTTT.

The rearrangement uses TRBV5-1 and TRBJ2-5; D may be TRBD2 (5 bases). Trimming took 7 bases from V and 1 from J, leaving 17 bases between them. The CDR3 consists of 15 residues. In germline, CDR1 is SGHRS, CDR2 YFSETQ. The CDR3 region has the DNA TGCGCCAGCGGCGGTAAAGCGGCTACCCAAGAGACCCAGTACTTC. Protein product: CASGGKAATQETQYF.

This rearrangement joins TRBV5-5 to TRBJ1-5, with 10 bases lining up with TRBD1. The CDR3 is made up of 18 amino acids. V dropped 4 bases and J dropped 0; count of bases not matched to a gene: 10. Germline CDR1 and CDR2: SGHKS and YYEKEE (reference sequence). CDR3 sequence reads: CASSVSGTGAYSNQPQHF. For the CDR3, the DNA is TGTGCCAGCAGCGTATCCGGGACAGGGGCTTATAGCAATCAGCCCCAGCATTTT.